This T cell receptor (beta chain) was documented in a study of T-cell memory formation after mild COVID-19. General observations from the study: Prior to infection, memory already included some responding clones, suggesting cross-reactive memory joined. CD4+ bias marked clones expanding day 15 to 37, unlike balanced contracting clones. Contracting clones localized mainly to CM and EM when CD4+ and mainly to EMRA when CD8+.

On this clonotype: What it binds is unknown.

Employing constant-segment primers, 5'RACE generated TCR alpha and TCR beta cDNA libraries bearing sample barcodes and UMIs. TCRdb fed the 5' RACE reads into MiXCR, producing one record per CDR3 protein. The top ten hold 12% of the sample, which has hundreds of thousands of distinct CDR3 sequences, approximately 19% seen once. The CDR3 is 15 amino acids. CDR1 is SEHNR and CDR2 is FQNEAQ in the germline V gene (reference sequence). V gave up 5 bases and J gave up 4 bases; unmatched junction bases: 8. The clonotype originates from an adult woman who had mild COVID-19 (a few samples of this study predate the infection). Cell type and time point are not known. The sequenced sample consisted of PBMCs or a T cell subset sorted from them (not recorded which). V is TRBV7-9 and J is TRBJ2-1, with 7 bases aligning to TRBD2. In DNA, the CDR3 is TGTGCCAGCAGCGCGAGCGGGGTACTATACAATGAGCAGTTCTTC. It yields the protein CASSASGVLYNEQFF.